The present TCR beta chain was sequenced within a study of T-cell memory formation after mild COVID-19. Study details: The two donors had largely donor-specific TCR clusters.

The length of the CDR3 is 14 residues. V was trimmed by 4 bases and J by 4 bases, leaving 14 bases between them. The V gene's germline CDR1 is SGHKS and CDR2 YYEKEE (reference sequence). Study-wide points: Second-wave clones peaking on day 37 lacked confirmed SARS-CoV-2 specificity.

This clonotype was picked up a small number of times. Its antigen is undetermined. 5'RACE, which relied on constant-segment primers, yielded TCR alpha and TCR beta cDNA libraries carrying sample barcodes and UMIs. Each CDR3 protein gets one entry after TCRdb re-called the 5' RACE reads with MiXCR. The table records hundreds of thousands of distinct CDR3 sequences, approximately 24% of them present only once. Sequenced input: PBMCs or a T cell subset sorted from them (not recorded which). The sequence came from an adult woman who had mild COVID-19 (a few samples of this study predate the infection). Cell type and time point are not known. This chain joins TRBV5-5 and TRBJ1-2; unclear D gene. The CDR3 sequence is CASSPPTVTYGYTF. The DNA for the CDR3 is TGTGCCAGCAGCCCACCGACGGTCACCTATGGCTACACCTTC.